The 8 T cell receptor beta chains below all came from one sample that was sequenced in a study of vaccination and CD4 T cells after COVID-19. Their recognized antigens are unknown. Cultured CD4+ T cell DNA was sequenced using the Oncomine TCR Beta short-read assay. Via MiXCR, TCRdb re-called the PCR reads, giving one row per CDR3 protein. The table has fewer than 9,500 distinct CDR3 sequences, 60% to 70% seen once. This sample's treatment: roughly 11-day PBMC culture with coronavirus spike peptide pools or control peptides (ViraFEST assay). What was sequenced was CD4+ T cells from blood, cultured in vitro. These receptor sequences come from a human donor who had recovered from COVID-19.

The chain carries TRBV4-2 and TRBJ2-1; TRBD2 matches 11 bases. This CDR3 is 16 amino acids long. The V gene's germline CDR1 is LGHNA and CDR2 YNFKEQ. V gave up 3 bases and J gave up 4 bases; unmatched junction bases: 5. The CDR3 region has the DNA TGTGCCAGCAGCCATGGCGGGACTAGCGGATACAATGAGCAGTTCTTC. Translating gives CASSHGGTSGYNEQFF.

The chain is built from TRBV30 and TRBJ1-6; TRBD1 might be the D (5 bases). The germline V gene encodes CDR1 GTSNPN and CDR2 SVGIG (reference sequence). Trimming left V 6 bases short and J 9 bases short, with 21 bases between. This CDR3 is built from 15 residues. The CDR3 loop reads CACPSRQSGVSPLHF. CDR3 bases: TGTGCCTGCCCCTCCCGACAGAGCGGGGTTTCACCCCTCCACTTT. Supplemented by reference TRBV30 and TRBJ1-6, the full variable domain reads SQTIHQWPATLVQPVGSPLSLECTVEGTSNPNLYWYRQAAGRGLQLLFYSVGIGQISSEVPQNLSASRPQDRQFILSSKKLLLSDSGFYLCACPSRQSGVSPLHFGNGTRLTVT.

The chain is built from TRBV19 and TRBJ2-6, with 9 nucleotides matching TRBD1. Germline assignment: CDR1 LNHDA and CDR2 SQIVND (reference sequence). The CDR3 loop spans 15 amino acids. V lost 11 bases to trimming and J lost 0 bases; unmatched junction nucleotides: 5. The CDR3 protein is CAAGQGSSGANVLTF. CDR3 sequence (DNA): TGTGCCGCCGGACAGGGGAGCTCTGGGGCCAACGTCCTGACTTTC.

The CDR3 DNA reads as TGCGCCAGCAGTCCGGAGGGGCACGGTGAAGCTTTCTTT. Protein sequence: CASSPEGHGEAFF. The chain links TRBV5-1 to TRBJ1-1; tentatively, D is TRBD1 (5 bases). The CDR3 is made up of 13 amino acids. Trimming pared 5 bases from V and 7 bases from J, leaving 15 bases between. Germline assignment: CDR1 SGHRS and CDR2 YFSETQ.

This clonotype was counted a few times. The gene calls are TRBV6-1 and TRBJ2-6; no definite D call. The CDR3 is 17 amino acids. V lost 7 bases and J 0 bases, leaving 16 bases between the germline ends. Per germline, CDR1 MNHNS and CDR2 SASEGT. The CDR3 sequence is CASTPDLGNSGANVLTF. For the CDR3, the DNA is TGTGCCAGCACCCCGGACCTTGGGAACTCTGGGGCCAACGTCCTGACTTTC.

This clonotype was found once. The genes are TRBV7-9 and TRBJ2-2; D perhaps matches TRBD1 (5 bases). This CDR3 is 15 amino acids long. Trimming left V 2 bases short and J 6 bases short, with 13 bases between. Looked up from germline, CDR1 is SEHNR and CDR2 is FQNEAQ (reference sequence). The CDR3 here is CASSLRTSSPGELFF. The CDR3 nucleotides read TGTGCCAGCAGCTTACGGACAAGTTCTCCCGGGGAGCTGTTTTTT.

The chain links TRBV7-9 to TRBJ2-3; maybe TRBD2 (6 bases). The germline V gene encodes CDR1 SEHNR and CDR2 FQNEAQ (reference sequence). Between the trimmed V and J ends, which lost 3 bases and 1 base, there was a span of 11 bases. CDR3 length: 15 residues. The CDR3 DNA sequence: TGTGCCAGCAGCTTCGGGACTCCCCGCACAGATACGCAGTATTTT. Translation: CASSFGTPRTDTQYF.

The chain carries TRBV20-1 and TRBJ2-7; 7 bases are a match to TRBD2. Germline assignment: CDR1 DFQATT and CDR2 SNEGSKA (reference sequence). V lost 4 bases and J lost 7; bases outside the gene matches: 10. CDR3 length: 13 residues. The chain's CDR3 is CSAIYGRPREQYF. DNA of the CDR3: TGCAGTGCTATTTACGGGAGGCCCAGGGAGCAGTACTTC.